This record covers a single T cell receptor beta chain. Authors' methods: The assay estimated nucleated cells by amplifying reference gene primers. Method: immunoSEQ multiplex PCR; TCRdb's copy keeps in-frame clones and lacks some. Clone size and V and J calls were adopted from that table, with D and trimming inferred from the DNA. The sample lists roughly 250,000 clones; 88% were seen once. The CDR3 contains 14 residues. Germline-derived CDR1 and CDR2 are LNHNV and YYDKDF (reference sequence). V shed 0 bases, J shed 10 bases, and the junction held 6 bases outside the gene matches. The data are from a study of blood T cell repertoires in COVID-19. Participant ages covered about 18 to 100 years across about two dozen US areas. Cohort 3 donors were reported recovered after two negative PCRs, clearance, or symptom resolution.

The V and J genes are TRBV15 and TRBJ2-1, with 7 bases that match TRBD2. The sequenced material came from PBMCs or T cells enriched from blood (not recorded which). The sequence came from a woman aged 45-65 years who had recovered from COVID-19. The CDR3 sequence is CATSRDIAGVEQFF. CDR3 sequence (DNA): TGTGCCACCAGCAGAGATATTGCGGGAGTAGAGCAGTTCTTC.